This T cell receptor (beta chain) was recorded in a study of control samples from healthy donors and cancer patients. Profiling relied on immunoSEQ multiplex PCR, and the TCRdb table lists in-frame clones only, not all of them. In the table there are about 120,000 clones, less than 90% of which are singletons. The germline V gene encodes CDR1 MGHRA and CDR2 YSYEKL. V was pared by 6 bases and J by 8 bases, with 23 bases between. CDR3 size: 17 residues. The sequenced sample was blood. The receptor was derived from a man between 18 and 29 years old in good health. V usage is TRBV4-1 and J usage is TRBJ1-6, with D maybe TRBD1 (6 bases). The DNA for the CDR3 is TGCGCCAGCAGTTCCGGGACACCCTACCGGAAGGATTCACCCCTCCACTTT. This gives the protein CASSSGTPYRKDSPLHF.